One sample yielded the 5 T cell receptor beta chains listed below, sequenced in a study of cytomegalovirus exposure and HLA in healthy donors. The PCR made use of 60 Vbeta and 13 Jbeta primers. Assay used: immunoSEQ multiplex PCR; TCRdb lists only in-frame clones, some missing. Of 150,000 to 250,000 clones detected, 79% appear once; the ten largest clones hold approximately 1.4%. The sample comprised PBMCs. The receptors here all came from a girl between 5 and 17 years old in good health and CMV-seropositive.

The chain recombines TRBV7-2 with TRBJ2-3; D perhaps matches TRBD1 (5 bases). The germline V gene encodes CDR1 SGHTA and CDR2 FQGNSA. The CDR3 runs 18 residues. V dropped 3 bases and J dropped 2 bases, with 21 bases sitting between them. The CDR3 loop reads CASSFKGPRLLVTDTQYF. The CDR3, as DNA: TGTGCCAGCAGCTTCAAGGGGCCCAGGCTCTTAGTCACAGATACGCAGTATTTT. Drawing the rest from reference TRBV7-2 and TRBJ2-3, the complete variable domain is GAGVSQSPSNKVTEKGKDVELRCDPISGHTALYWYRQSLGQGLEFLIYFQGNSAPDKSGLPSDRFSAERTGGSVSTLTIQRTQQEDSAVYLCASSFKGPRLLVTDTQYFGPGTRLTVL.

The chain employs TRBV6-1 and TRBJ2-3, with TRBD2 matching 12 bases. The CDR3 sequence is 15 residues long. The germline gives CDR1 MNHNS, CDR2 SASEGT. Trimming took 9 bases from V and 6 from J; bases not matched to a gene: 10. CDR3 in amino acids: CASSRNLAGGDTQYF. The CDR3 coding sequence is TGTGCCAGTTCTAGAAACCTAGCGGGGGGGGATACGCAGTATTTT.

The V call is TRBV4-2, the J call TRBJ2-7; D is perhaps TRBD2 (5 bases). Germline-derived CDR1 and CDR2 are LGHNA and YNFKEQ. The length of the CDR3 is 15 residues. V was shortened by 1 base and J by 4 bases, with 14 bases between the two germline ends. CDR3 coding DNA: TGTGCCAGCAGCCAAGGGCACGGGAATTCATACGAGCAGTACTTC. It specifies CASSQGHGNSYEQYF.

The chain recombines TRBV18 with TRBJ1-4; possibly TRBD1 for D (6 bases). The V gene's germline CDR1 is KGHSH and CDR2 LQKENI. Trimming shortened V by 4 bases and J by 8 bases, and 14 bases separated the two germline ends. This CDR3 comprises 14 residues. CDR3 amino acids: CASSLGYREEKLFF. The CDR3 coding sequence is TGTGCCAGCTCACTCGGATACAGGGAAGAAAAACTGTTTTTT.

This chain uses TRBV10-3 with TRBJ1-4, with 10 nucleotides matching TRBD1. Germline values: CDR1 ENHRY, CDR2 SYGVKD. The CDR3 is 15 residues long. Trimming cost V 6 bases and J 7 bases; bases outside gene matches: 8. This chain's CDR3 is CAISTSTGGGEKLFF. The CDR3 DNA follows: TGTGCCATCAGCACCTCGACAGGGGGCGGTGAAAAACTGTTTTTT.